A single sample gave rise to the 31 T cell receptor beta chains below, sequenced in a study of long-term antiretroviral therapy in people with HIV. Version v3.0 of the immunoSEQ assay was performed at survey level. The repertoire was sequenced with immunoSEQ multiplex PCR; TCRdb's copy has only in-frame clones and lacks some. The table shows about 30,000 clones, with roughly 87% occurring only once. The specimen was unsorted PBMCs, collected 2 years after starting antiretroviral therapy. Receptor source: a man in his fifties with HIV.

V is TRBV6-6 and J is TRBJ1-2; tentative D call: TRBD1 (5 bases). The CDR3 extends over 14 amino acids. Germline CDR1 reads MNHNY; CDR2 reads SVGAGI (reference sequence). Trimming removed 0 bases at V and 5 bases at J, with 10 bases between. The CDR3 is CASSYSRQRYGYTF. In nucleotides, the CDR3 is TGTGCCAGCAGTTACTCGAGACAGCGGTATGGCTACACCTTC.

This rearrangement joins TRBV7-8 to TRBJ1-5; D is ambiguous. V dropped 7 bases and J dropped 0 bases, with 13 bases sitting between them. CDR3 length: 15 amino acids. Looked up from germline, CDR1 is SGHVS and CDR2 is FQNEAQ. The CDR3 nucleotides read TGTGCCAGCACCCTTAGGTCCTATAGCAATCAGCCCCAGCATTTT. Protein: CASTLRSYSNQPQHF.

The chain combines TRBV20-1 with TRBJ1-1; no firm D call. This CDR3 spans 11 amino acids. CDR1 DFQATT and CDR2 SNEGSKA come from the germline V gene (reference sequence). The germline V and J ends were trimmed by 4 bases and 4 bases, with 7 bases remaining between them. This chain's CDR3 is CSATSVTEAFF. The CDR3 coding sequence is TGCAGTGCTACCAGCGTCACTGAAGCTTTCTTT.

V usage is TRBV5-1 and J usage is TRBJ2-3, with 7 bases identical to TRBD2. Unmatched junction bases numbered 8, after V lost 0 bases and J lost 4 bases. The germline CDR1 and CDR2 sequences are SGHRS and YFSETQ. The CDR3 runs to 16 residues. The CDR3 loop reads CASSLDWGGSADTQYF. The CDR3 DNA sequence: TGCGCCAGCAGCTTGGATTGGGGCGGGAGCGCAGATACGCAGTATTTT. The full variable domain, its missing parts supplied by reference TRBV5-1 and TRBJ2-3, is KAGVTQTPRYLIKTRGQQVTLSCSPISGHRSVSWYQQTPGQGLQFLFEYFSETQRNKGNFPGRFSGRQFSNSRSEMNVSTLELGDSALYLCASSLDWGGSADTQYFGPGTRLTVL.

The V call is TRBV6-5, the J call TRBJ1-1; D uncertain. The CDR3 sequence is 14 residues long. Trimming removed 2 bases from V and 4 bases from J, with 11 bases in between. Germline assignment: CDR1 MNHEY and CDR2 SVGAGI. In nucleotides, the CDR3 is TGTGCCAGCAGTTACAGTGTTGGGGTCACTGAAGCTTTCTTT. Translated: CASSYSVGVTEAFF.

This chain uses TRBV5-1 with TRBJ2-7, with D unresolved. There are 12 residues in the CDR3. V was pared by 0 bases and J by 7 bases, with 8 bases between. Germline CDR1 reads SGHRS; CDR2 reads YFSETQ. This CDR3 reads CASSLALGEQYF. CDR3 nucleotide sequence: TGCGCCAGCAGCTTGGCCCTCGGTGAGCAGTACTTC. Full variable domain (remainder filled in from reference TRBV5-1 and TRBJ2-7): KAGVTQTPRYLIKTRGQQVTLSCSPISGHRSVSWYQQTPGQGLQFLFEYFSETQRNKGNFPGRFSGRQFSNSRSEMNVSTLELGDSALYLCASSLALGEQYFGPGTRLTVT.

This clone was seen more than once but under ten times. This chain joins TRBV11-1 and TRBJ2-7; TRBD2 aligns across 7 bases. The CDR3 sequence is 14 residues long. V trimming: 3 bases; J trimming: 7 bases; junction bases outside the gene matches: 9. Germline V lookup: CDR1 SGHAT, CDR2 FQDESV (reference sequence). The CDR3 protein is CASSFRGAGREQYF. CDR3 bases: TGTGCCAGCAGCTTTCGGGGAGCGGGGCGGGAGCAGTACTTC.

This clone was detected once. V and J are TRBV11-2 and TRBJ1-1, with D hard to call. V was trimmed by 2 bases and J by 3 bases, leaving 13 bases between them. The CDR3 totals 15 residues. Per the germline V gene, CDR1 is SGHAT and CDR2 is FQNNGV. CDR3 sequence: CASSLSVASDTEAFF. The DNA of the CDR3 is TGTGCCAGCAGCTTATCTGTCGCCTCGGACACTGAAGCTTTCTTT. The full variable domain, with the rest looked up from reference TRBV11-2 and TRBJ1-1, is EAGVAQSPRYKIIEKRQSVAFWCNPISGHATLYWYQQILGQGPKLLIQFQNNGVVDDSQLPKDRFSAERLKGVDSTLKIQPAKLEDSAVYLCASSLSVASDTEAFFGQGTRLTVV.

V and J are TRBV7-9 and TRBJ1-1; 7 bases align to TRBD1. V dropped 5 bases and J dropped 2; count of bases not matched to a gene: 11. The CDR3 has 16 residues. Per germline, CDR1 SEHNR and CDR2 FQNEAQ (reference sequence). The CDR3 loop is CASSATRQGPNTEAFF. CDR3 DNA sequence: TGTGCCAGCAGCGCAACCCGACAGGGCCCAAACACTGAAGCTTTCTTT.

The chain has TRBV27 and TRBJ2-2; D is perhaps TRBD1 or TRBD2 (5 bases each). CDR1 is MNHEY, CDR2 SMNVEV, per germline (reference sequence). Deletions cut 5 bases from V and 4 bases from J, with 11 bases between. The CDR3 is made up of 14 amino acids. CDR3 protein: CASSLGTATGELFF. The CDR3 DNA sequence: TGTGCCAGCAGTCTGGGGACGGCCACCGGGGAGCTGTTTTTT.

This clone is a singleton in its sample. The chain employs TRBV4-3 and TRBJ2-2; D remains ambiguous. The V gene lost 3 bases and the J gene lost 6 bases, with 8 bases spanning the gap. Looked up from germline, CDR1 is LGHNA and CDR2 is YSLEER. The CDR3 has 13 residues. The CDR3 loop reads CASSQLRAGELFF. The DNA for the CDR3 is TGCGCCAGCAGCCAGCTACGGGCCGGGGAGCTGTTTTTT.

DNA of the CDR3: TGTGCCAGCAGCTTAGCTCTAATGGGCAGCTCAGCCAAAAACATTCAGTACTTC. Translation gives CASSLALMGSSAKNIQYF. The chain uses TRBV11-2 and TRBJ2-4, with D unclear. There are 18 residues in the CDR3. V lost 1 base and J 0 bases, leaving 16 bases between the germline ends. Germline CDR1 and CDR2: SGHAT and FQNNGV.

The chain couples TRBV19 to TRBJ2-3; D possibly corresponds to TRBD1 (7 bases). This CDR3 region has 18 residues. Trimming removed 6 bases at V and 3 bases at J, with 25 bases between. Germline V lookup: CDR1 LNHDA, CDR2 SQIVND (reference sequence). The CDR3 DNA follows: TGTGCCAGTAGCCCACTCAGATCCTCCAGGGGGAGGACAGATACGCAGTATTTT. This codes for CASSPLRSSRGRTDTQYF.

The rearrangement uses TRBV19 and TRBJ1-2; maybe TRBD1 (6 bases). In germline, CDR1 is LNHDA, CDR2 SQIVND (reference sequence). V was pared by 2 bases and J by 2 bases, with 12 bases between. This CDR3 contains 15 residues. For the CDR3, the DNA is TGTGCCAGTAGTATAACAGGGTCGCCCAACTATGGCTACACCTTC. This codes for CASSITGSPNYGYTF.

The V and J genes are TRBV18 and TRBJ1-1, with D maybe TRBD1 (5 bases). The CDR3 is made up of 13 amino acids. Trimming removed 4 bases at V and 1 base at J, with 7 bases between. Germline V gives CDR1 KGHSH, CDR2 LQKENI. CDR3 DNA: TGTGCCAGCTCACAGACAGCGAACACTGAAGCTTTCTTT. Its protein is CASSQTANTEAFF.

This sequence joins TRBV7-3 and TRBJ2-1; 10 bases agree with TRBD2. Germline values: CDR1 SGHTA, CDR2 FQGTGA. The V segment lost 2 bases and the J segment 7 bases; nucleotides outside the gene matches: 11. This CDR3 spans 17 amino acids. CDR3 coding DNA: TGTGCCAGCAGCTTAGGATTAGCGGGGGGCCGGGGGAATGAGCAGTTCTTC. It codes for CASSLGLAGGRGNEQFF.

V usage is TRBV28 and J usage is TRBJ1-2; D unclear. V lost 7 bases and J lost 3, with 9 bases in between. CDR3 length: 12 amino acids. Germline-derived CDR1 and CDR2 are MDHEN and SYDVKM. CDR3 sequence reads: CASKGGHYGYTF. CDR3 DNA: TGTGCCAGCAAGGGAGGGCACTATGGCTACACCTTC.

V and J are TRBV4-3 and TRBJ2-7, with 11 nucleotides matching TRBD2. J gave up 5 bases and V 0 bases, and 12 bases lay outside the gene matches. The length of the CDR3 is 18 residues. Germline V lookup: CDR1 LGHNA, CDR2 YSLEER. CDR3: CASSQDPGSSGRSDEQYF. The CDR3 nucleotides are TGCGCCAGCAGCCAAGACCCGGGGTCTAGCGGGAGGAGCGACGAGCAGTACTTC.

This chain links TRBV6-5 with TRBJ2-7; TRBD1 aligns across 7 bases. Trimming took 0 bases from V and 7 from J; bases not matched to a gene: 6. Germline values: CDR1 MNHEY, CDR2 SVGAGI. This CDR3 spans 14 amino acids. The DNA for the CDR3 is TGTGCCAGCAGTTACTCGGGACAGTCCGGAGAGCAGTACTTC. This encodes CASSYSGQSGEQYF.

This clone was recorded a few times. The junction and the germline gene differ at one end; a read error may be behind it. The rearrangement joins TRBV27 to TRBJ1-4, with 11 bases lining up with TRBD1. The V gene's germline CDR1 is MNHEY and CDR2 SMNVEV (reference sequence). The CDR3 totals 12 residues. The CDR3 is CASDRTGGAGGF. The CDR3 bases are TGTGCCAGCGACCGGACAGGGGGCGCTGGGGGGTTT.

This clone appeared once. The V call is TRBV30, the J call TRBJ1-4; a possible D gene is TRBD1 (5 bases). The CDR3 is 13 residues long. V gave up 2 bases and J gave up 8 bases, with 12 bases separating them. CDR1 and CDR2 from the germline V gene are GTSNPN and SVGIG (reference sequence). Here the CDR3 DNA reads TGTGCCTGGAGTCCGGGGGGACCCGAAAAACTGTTTTTT. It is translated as CAWSPGGPEKLFF.

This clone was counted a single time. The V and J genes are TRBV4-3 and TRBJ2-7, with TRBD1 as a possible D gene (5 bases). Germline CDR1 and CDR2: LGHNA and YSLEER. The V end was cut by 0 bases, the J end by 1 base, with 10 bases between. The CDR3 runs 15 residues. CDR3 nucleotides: TGCGCCAGCAGCCAAGACAGGGATCGGTCCTACGAGCAGTACTTC. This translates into CASSQDRDRSYEQYF.

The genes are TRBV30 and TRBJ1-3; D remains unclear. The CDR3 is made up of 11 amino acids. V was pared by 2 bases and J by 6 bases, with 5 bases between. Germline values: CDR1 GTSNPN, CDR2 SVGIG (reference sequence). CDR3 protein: CAWSPENTIYF. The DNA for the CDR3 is TGTGCCTGGAGTCCCGAAAACACCATATATTTT.

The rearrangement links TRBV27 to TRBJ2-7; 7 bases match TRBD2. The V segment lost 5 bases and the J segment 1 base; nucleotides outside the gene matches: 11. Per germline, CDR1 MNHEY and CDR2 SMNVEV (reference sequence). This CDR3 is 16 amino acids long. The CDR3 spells CASSPFALAVSYEQYF. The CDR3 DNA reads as TGTGCCAGCAGTCCCTTCGCCCTAGCGGTGTCCTACGAGCAGTACTTC.

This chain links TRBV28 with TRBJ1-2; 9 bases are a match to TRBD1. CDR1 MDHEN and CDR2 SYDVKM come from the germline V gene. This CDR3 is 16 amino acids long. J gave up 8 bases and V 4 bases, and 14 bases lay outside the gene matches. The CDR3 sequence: CASSSYRGQNEGGYTF. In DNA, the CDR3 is TGTGCCAGCAGTTCTTACAGGGGGCAAAACGAGGGCGGCTACACCTTC.

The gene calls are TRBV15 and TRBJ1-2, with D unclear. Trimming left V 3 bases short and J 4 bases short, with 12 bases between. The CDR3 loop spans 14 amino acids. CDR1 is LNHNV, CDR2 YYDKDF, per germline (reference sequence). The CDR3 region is CATSRDRFGYGYTF. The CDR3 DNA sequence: TGTGCCACCAGCAGGGACCGGTTCGGCTATGGCTACACCTTC.

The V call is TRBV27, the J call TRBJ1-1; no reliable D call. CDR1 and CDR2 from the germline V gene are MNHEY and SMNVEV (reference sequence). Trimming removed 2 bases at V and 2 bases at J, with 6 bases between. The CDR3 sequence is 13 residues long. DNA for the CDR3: TGTGCCAGCAGTTTAGGGCTAAACACTGAAGCTTTCTTT. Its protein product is CASSLGLNTEAFF.

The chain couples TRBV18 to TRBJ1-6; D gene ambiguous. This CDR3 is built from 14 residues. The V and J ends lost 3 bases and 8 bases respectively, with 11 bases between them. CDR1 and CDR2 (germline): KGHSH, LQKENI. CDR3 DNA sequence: TGTGCCAGCTCACCCCCTAGGACTGATTCACCCCTCCACTTT. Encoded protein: CASSPPRTDSPLHF.

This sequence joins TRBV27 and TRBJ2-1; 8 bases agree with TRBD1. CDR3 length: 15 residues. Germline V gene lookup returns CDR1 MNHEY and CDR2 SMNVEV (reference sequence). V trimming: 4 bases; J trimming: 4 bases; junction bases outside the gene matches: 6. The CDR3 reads CASSYKQGEYNEQFF. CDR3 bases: TGTGCCAGCAGTTATAAACAGGGGGAGTACAATGAGCAGTTCTTC.

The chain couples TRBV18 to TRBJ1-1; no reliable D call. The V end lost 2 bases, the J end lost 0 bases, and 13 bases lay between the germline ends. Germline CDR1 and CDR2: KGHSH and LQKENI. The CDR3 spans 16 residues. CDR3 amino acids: CASSPTAGRLNTEAFF. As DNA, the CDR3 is TGTGCCAGCTCACCAACGGCAGGTCGGTTGAACACTGAAGCTTTCTTT.

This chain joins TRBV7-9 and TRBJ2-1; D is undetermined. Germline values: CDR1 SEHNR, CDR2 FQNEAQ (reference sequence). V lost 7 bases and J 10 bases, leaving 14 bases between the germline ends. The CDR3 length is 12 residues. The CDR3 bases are TGTGCCAGCATTCTGGGGAATATGGAGCAGTTCTTC. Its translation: CASILGNMEQFF.